The 24 T cell receptor beta chains listed next were all sequenced from one sample in a study of blood T cell repertoires in COVID-19. Profiling relied on immunoSEQ multiplex PCR, and the TCRdb table lists in-frame clones only, not all of them. Among 150,000 or so clones listed, approximately 86% were seen once. The specimen was peripheral blood. The source is a man aged 60-69 years who had recovered from COVID-19.

V is TRBV27 and J is TRBJ2-7, with a tentative D call TRBD2 (6 bases). This CDR3 region has 13 residues. Deletions cut 5 bases from V and 2 bases from J, with 10 bases between. Germline loops: CDR1 MNHEY, CDR2 SMNVEV (reference sequence). The CDR3 loop reads CASSRTGAYEQYF. The CDR3 coding sequence is TGTGCCAGCAGTAGGACGGGAGCCTACGAGCAGTACTTC.

The rearrangement joins TRBV7-9 to TRBJ1-2; no definite D call. The germline V and J ends were trimmed by 5 bases and 4 bases, with 17 bases remaining between them. Germline CDR1 reads SEHNR; CDR2 reads FQNEAQ (reference sequence). The CDR3 has 15 amino acids. CDR3 in amino acids: CASSPIGRASYGYTF. The CDR3 DNA reads TGTGCCAGCAGCCCCATAGGGAGGGCATCCTATGGCTACACCTTC.

This chain connects TRBV27 to TRBJ2-1; TRBD2 matches 8 bases. The CDR3 is 16 residues long. With 4 bases clipped from V and 4 bases from J, the junction kept 9 bases outside the gene matches. CDR1 MNHEY and CDR2 SMNVEV come from the germline V gene (reference sequence). The CDR3 sequence: CASSSTSANFYNEQFF. In DNA form, the CDR3 reads TGTGCCAGCAGTTCGACTAGCGCGAACTTTTACAATGAGCAGTTCTTC.

This rearrangement joins TRBV3-1 (or the pseudogene TRBV3-2) to TRBJ1-3; weak D call: TRBD1 (5 bases). Germline V CDR1 and CDR2: LGHDT, YNNKEL (reference sequence). The V end lost 0 bases, the J end lost 4 bases, and 10 bases lay between the germline ends. The length of the CDR3 is 15 residues. The CDR3: CASSQEGRGGNTIYF. The CDR3 region has the DNA TGTGCCAGCAGCCAAGAGGGAAGGGGAGGAAACACCATATATTTT.

This chain connects TRBV5-1 to TRBJ2-5; 7 nucleotides align to TRBD1. From germline, CDR1 is SGHRS and CDR2 YFSETQ. J lost 6 bases, V lost 4 bases, and 6 bases had no gene match. The CDR3 length is 13 residues. Here the CDR3 DNA reads TGCGCCAGCAGCGACAGGGCTGGGAAGACCCAGTACTTC. Translated: CASSDRAGKTQYF.

CDR3 nucleotides: TGTGCCAGTAACCAGGCATCCGCCCAGCCCCAGCATTTT. Encoded protein: CASNQASAQPQHF. The J gene is TRBJ1-5, the V gene TRBV19, with D unclear. This CDR3 has 13 residues. The germline gives CDR1 LNHDA, CDR2 SQIVND (reference sequence). V lost 7 bases and J 7 bases, leaving 14 bases between the germline ends.

The chain combines TRBV2 with TRBJ2-5; 10 bases are shared with TRBD2. Germline assignment: CDR1 SNHLY and CDR2 FYNNEI. Unmatched junction bases numbered 11, after V lost 4 bases and J lost 3 bases. The CDR3 is made up of 17 amino acids. The CDR3 loop is CASSGVGLANAKETQYF. The CDR3 DNA is TGTGCCAGCAGTGGAGTGGGACTAGCGAATGCGAAAGAGACCCAGTACTTC.

The chain is built from TRBV11-2 and TRBJ2-1; 7 bases are a match to TRBD2. The CDR3 spans 14 residues. Germline V gene lookup returns CDR1 SGHAT and CDR2 FQNNGV. J lost 9 bases, V lost 0 bases, and 5 bases had no gene match. In DNA, the CDR3 is TGTGCCAGCAGCTTAGATTTAGTAGCGGGTGAGCAGTTCTTC. It codes for CASSLDLVAGEQFF.

The chain couples TRBV25-1 to TRBJ1-4; no clear D gene. Trimming took off 1 base at V and 8 bases at J, with 11 bases between the two ends. Germline V gene lookup returns CDR1 MGHDK and CDR2 SYGVNS. The CDR3 sequence is 14 residues long. The CDR3 nucleotides read TGTGCCAGCAGTGAATCTTGGTCGGGAGAAAAACTGTTTTTT. This gives the protein CASSESWSGEKLFF.

The chain is built from TRBV7-9 and TRBJ1-6; 9 nucleotides line up with TRBD1. The CDR3 is 16 residues long. The V segment lost 0 bases and the J segment 11 bases; nucleotides outside the gene matches: 8. Germline values: CDR1 SEHNR, CDR2 FQNEAQ (reference sequence). CDR3 residues: CASSLALGTGKTPLHF. In nucleotides, the CDR3 is TGTGCCAGCAGCTTAGCGTTGGGGACAGGGAAAACACCCCTCCACTTT. Based on the CDR3 plus reference TRBV7-9 and TRBJ1-6, the full variable domain is DTGVSQNPRHKITKRGQNVTFRCDPISEHNRLYWYRQTLGQGPEFLTYFQNEAQLEKSRLLSDRFSAERPKGSFSTLEIQRTEQGDSAMYLCASSLALGTGKTPLHFGNGTRLTVT.

The chain joins TRBV4-3 to TRBJ1-3; D not certain. The CDR3 contains 14 residues. CDR1 is LGHNA and CDR2 is YSLEER in the germline V gene. V lost 0 bases, J lost 4 bases, and 7 bases lay in between. The CDR3 loop reads CASSQDARGNTIYF. CDR3 DNA: TGCGCCAGCAGCCAAGATGCGAGAGGAAACACCATATATTTT.

The count of this clone is one. The genes are TRBV21-1 and TRBJ2-3; TRBD2 is the table's D call and was not checked against the DNA. TRBV21-1 is an annotated pseudogene. The CDR3 covers 17 residues. DNA of the CDR3: TGTGCCAGCAGCAAAATCCCTAGCGGGGGGAACCCAGATACGCAGTATTTT. Translation gives CASSKIPSGGNPDTQYF.

This chain uses TRBV19 with TRBJ2-5; possible D gene TRBD1, 6 bases. CDR1 LNHDA and CDR2 SQIVND come from the germline V gene (reference sequence). The V and J ends lost 7 bases and 5 bases respectively, with 14 bases between them. The CDR3 consists of 13 residues. Here the CDR3 DNA reads TGTGCCAGTACCGGGGCAGGGGTCGAGACCCAGTACTTC. Translating it yields CASTGAGVETQYF.

The rearrangement links TRBV5-1 to TRBJ2-2, with 11 positions matching TRBD2. Germline CDR1 and CDR2: SGHRS and YFSETQ. CDR3 length: 18 amino acids. J was trimmed by 6 bases and V by 4 bases; bases with no gene match: 14. CDR3 sequence: CASSAPRIAGGPAGELFF. The CDR3 DNA reads as TGCGCCAGCAGCGCCCCTCGGATAGCGGGGGGGCCGGCCGGGGAGCTGTTTTTT.

The chain has TRBV2 and TRBJ2-1; D is unresolved. Looked up from germline, CDR1 is SNHLY and CDR2 is FYNNEI. V lost 8 bases and J 4 bases, leaving 6 bases between the germline ends. This CDR3 contains 11 residues. CDR3 nucleotides: TGTGCCAGCGCTATGTACAATGAGCAGTTCTTC. As protein: CASAMYNEQFF.

This clone was counted a single time. The CDR3: CSVEETGMNTEAFF. CDR3 DNA: TGCAGCGTTGAAGAGACAGGGATGAACACTGAAGCTTTCTTT. This sequence joins TRBV29-1 and TRBJ1-1, with TRBD1 identical over 7 bases. The CDR3 loop spans 14 amino acids. The germline V gene encodes CDR1 SQVTM and CDR2 ANQGSEA. The J segment lost 0 bases and the V segment lost 0 bases, leaving 1 base of the junction unmatched.

This chain joins TRBV7-9 and TRBJ1-1; D might be TRBD1 (5 bases). V lost 5 bases and J lost 10, with 17 bases in between. This CDR3 region has 13 residues. Germline CDR1 is SEHNR and CDR2 is FQNEAQ (reference sequence). The CDR3, as DNA: TGTGCCAGCAGCCCGGAGCGGGGACGGGGAGCTTTCTTT. It translates to CASSPERGRGAFF.

This clone occurred once. The chain recombines TRBV7-2 with TRBJ1-5, with a tentative D call TRBD1 (6 bases). The V end lost 6 bases, the J end lost 7 bases, and 13 bases lay between the germline ends. Looked up from germline, CDR1 is SGHTA and CDR2 is FQGNSA. This CDR3 has 13 amino acids. The CDR3 DNA is TGTGCCAGCAGTTCCGACAGGTCCCAGCCCCAGCATTTT. This translates into CASSSDRSQPQHF. Combining the CDR3 with reference TRBV7-2 and TRBJ1-5 gives the whole variable domain GAGVSQSPSNKVTEKGKDVELRCDPISGHTALYWYRQSLGQGLEFLIYFQGNSAPDKSGLPSDRFSAERTGGSVSTLTIQRTQQEDSAVYLCASSSDRSQPQHFGDGTRLSIL.

J is TRBJ1-1 and V is TRBV14, with TRBD1 identical over 7 bases. The germline gives CDR1 SGHDN, CDR2 FVKESK. This CDR3 spans 15 amino acids. V dropped 1 base and J dropped 1; count of bases not matched to a gene: 3. CDR3 nucleotides: TGTGCCAGCAGCCAAGTCCCAGGGGGGAACACTGAAGCTTTCTTT. This codes for CASSQVPGGNTEAFF.

The J gene is TRBJ1-1, the V gene TRBV7-2, with a tentative D call TRBD1 (5 bases). The CDR3 extends over 15 amino acids. Germline CDR1 and CDR2: SGHTA and FQGNSA. V dropped 5 bases and J dropped 3 bases, with 16 bases sitting between them. CDR3 sequence: CASSADGQGHTEAFF. CDR3 DNA: TGTGCCAGCAGCGCCGACGGGCAGGGCCACACTGAAGCTTTCTTT.

The chain uses TRBV12-3 or TRBV12-4 and TRBJ1-1; D is possibly TRBD1 (6 bases). The CDR3 totals 11 residues. The germline V and J ends were trimmed by 5 bases and 8 bases, with 9 bases remaining between them. DNA for the CDR3: TGTGCCAGCAGTACCGACAGGGAAGCTTTCTTT. The encoded protein is CASSTDREAFF.

This clone was seen a few times. The chain joins TRBV3-1 (or the pseudogene TRBV3-2) to TRBJ1-4, with 9 bases matching TRBD1. Germline CDR1 is LGHDT and CDR2 is YNNKEL (reference sequence). The CDR3 is 14 amino acids. The trim removed 3 bases at V and 8 bases at J, leaving 4 bases unmatched. CDR3 protein: CASSQGQGQEKLFF. Here the CDR3 DNA reads TGTGCCAGCAGCCAGGGACAGGGACAAGAAAAACTGTTTTTT.

The rearrangement links TRBV19 to TRBJ2-1; possibly TRBD2 for D (6 bases). This CDR3 is built from 16 residues. Germline loops: CDR1 LNHDA, CDR2 SQIVND (reference sequence). Between the trimmed V and J ends, which lost 3 bases and 5 bases, there was a span of 17 bases. The CDR3 reads CASSIWGGDDDNEQFF. In DNA, the CDR3 is TGTGCCAGTAGTATTTGGGGCGGGGACGACGACAATGAGCAGTTCTTC.

The CDR3 loop is CASRSTGVGGTEAFF. The DNA for the CDR3 is TGTGCCAGCAGATCGACAGGGGTAGGGGGCACTGAAGCTTTCTTT. The rearrangement joins TRBV6-1 to TRBJ1-1; 8 bases map to TRBD1. After removal of 6 bases from V and 4 bases from J, the junction contained 10 bases not matched to a gene. From germline, CDR1 is MNHNS and CDR2 SASEGT. CDR3 length: 15 residues.